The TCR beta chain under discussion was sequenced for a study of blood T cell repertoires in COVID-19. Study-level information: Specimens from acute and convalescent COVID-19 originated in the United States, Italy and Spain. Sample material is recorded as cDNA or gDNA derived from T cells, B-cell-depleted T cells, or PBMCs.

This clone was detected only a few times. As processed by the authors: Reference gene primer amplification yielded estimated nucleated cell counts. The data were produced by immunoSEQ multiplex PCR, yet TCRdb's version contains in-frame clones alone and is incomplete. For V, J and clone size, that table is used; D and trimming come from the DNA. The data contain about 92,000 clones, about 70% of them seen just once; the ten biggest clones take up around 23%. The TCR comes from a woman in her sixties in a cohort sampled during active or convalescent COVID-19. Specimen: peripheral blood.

The CDR3 protein is CASSLLAGGSGELFF. The CDR3, as DNA: TGTGCCAGCAGCTTACTAGCGGGGGGCTCCGGGGAGCTGTTTTTT. The V and J genes are TRBV7-8 and TRBJ2-2; 11 nucleotides align to TRBD2. The CDR3 is 15 residues long. CDR1 is SGHVS and CDR2 is FQNEAQ in the germline V gene. Trimming cost V 2 bases and J 6 bases; bases outside gene matches: 2.